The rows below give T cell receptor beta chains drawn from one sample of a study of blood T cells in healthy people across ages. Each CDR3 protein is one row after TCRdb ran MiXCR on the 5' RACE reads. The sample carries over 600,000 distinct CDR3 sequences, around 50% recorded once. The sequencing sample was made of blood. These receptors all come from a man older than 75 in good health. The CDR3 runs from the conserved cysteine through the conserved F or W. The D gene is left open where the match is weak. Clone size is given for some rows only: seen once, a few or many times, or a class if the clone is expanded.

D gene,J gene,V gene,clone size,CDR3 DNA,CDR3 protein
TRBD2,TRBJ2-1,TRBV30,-,TGTGCCTGGAGGGGGCGGGAGGTACGCTACAATGAGCAGTTCTTC,CAWRGREVRYNEQFF
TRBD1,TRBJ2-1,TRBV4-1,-,TGCGCCAGCAGCCATCTCACAGGGGCCAATGAGCAGTTCTTC,CASSHLTGANEQFF
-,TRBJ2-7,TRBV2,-,TGTGCCAGCAGTGACCAGTACTTC,CASSDQYF
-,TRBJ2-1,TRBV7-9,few,TGTGCCAGCAGCTTAGAGCGTGGTGGGGAGCAGTTCTTC,CASSLERGGEQFF
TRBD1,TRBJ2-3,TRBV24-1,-,TGTGCCACCAGTGATCCGACAGGGGGTAGGGGAGATACGCAGTATTTT,CATSDPTGGRGDTQYF
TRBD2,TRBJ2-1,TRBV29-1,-,TGCAGCGTTACCGGACTAGCGGGAGCCTACAATGAGCAGTTCTTC,CSVTGLAGAYNEQFF
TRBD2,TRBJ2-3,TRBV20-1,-,TGCAGTGCCACGACCCTAGCGGGACTCGCAGATACGCAGTATTTT,CSATTLAGLADTQYF
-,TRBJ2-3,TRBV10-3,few,TGTGCCATCAGTGAGTGCGGGGCGCCTAGCACAGATACGCAGTATTTT,CAISECGAPSTDTQYF
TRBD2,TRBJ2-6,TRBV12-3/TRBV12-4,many,TGTGCCACTCTTAGCGGGACGGGCGGGGCCAACGTCCTGACTTTC,CATLSGTGGANVLTF
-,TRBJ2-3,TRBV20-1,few,TGCAGTGCTTCCTCAGCGCGGGGTAGCACAGATACGCAGTATTTT,CSASSARGSTDTQYF
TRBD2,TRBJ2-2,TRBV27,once,TGTGCCAGCAGTATGACTAGCGGGAGTTTCATGTCTGTCGGGGAGCTGTTTTTT,CASSMTSGSFMSVGELFF
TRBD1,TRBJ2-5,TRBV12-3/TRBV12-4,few,TGTGCCAGCAGTCATACCCAGGGGGCCCGGGAGACCCAGTACTTC,CASSHTQGARETQYF
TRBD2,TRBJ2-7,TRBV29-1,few,TGCAGCGTTAAGGATCTAGCGGGTGTCTACGAGCAGTACTTC,CSVKDLAGVYEQYF
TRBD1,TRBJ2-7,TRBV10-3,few,TGTGCCATCTCCCCTGGGACAGGGAGGGCAAGCGAGCAGTACTTC,CAISPGTGRASEQYF
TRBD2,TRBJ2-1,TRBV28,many,TGTGCCAGCAGTACGTCTAGCGGGCCCTCCTACAATGAGCAGTTCTTC,CASSTSSGPSYNEQFF
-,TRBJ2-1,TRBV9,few,TGTGCCAGCAGCGTAGGAGTCCATGAGCAGTTCTTC,CASSVGVHEQFF
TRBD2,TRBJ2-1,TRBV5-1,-,TGCGCCAGCAGCCCGGGGCTAGCGGGGCCAATTACCCCAAATGAGCAGTTCTTC,CASSPGLAGPITPNEQFF
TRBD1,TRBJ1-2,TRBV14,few,TGTGCCAGCAGCCAAGACCTAGGGGGCTTTGGCTACACCTTC,CASSQDLGGFGYTF
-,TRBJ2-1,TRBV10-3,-,TGTGCCATCAGCCCCTGGGACGGGAGTGTGGACAATGAGCAGTTCTTC,CAISPWDGSVDNEQFF
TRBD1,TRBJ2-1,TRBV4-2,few,TGTGCCAGCAGCCAAGATACAGGGCAGGGGGATGATGAGCAGTTCTTC,CASSQDTGQGDDEQFF